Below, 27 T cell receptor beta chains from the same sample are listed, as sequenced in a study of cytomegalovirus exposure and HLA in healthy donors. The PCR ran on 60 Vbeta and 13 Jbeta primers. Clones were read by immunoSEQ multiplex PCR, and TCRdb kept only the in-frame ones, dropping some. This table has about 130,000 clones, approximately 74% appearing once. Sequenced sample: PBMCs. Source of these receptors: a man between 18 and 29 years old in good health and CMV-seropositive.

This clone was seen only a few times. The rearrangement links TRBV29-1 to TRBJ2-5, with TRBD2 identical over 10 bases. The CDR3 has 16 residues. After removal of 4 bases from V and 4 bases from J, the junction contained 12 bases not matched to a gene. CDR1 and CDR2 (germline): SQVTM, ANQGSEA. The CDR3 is CSVVILLAGNPETQYF. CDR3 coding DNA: TGCAGCGTTGTTATTCTACTAGCGGGGAACCCAGAGACCCAGTACTTC.

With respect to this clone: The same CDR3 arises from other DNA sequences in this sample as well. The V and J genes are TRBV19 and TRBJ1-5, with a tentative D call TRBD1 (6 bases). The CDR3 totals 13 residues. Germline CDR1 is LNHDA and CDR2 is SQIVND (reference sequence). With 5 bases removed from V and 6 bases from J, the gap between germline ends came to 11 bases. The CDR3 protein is CASSWRGGQPQHF. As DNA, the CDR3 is TGTGCCAGTAGTTGGCGAGGGGGTCAGCCCCAGCATTTT. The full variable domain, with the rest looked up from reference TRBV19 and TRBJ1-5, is DGGITQSPKYLFRKEGQNVTLSCEQNLNHDAMYWYRQDPGQGLRLIYYSQIVNDFQKGDIAEGYSVSREKKESFPLTVTSAQKNPTAFYLCASSWRGGQPQHFGDGTRLSIL.

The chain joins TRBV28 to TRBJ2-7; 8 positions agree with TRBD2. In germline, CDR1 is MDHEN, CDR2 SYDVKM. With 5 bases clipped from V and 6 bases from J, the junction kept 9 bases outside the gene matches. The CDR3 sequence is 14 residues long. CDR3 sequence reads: CASSPGTRIGEQYF. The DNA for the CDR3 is TGTGCCAGCAGTCCCGGGACTAGAATCGGCGAGCAGTACTTC.

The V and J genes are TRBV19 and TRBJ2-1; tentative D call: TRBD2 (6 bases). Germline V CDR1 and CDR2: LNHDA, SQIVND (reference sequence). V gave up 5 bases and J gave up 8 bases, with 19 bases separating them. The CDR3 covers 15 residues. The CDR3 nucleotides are TGTGCCAGTAGTTTGGGGAGGCAGACGGGCCATGAGCAGTTCTTC. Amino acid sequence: CASSLGRQTGHEQFF.

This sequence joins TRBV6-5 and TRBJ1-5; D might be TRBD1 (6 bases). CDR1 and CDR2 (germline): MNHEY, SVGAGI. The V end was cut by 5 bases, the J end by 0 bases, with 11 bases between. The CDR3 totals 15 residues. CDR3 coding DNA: TGTGCCAGCAGTCAGACAGGTTATAGCAATCAGCCCCAGCATTTT. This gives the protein CASSQTGYSNQPQHF.

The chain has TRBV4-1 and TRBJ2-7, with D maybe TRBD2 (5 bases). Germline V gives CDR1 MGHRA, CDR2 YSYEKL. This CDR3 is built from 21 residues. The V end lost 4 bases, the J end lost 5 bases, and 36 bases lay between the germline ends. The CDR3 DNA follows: TGCGCCAGCAGCCGGACTTTCGCGCGGGTAATACCATTACGAGGGTTGGACGAGCAGTACTTC. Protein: CASSRTFARVIPLRGLDEQYF.

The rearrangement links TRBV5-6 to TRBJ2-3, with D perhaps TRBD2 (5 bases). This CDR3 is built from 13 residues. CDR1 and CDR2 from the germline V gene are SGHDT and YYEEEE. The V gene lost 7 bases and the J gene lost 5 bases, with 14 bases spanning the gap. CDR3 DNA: TGTGCCAGCCGTCTGCTCGAGGGAGATACGCAGTATTTT. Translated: CASRLLEGDTQYF.

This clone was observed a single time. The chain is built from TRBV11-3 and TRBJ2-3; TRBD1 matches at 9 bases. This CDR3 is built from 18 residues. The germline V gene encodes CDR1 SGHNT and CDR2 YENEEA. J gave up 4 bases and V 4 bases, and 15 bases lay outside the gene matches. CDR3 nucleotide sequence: TGTGCCAGCAGCTCGTTTTCCCCGGGACAGGGAGTGCCAGATACGCAGTATTTT. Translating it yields CASSSFSPGQGVPDTQYF.

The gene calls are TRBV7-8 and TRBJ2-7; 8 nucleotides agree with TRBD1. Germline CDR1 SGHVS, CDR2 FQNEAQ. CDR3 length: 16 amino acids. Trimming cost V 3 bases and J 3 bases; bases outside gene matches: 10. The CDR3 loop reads CASSFIGQGADYEQYF. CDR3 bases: TGTGCCAGCAGCTTCATAGGGCAGGGGGCGGACTACGAGCAGTACTTC.

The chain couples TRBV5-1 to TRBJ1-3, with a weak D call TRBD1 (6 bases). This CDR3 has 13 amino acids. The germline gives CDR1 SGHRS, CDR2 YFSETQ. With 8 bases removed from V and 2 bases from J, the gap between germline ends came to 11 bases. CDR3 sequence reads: CASKTGAGNTIYF. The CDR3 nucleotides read TGCGCCAGTAAGACAGGAGCTGGAAACACCATATATTTT.

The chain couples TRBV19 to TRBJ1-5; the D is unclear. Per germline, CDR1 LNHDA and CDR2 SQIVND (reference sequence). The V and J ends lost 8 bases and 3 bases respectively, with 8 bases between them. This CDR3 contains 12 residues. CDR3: CASQDSNQPQHF. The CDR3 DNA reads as TGTGCCAGTCAGGACTCCAATCAGCCCCAGCATTTT.

The CDR3 nucleotides read TGTGCCAGTAGTATACGGCAGGGGAGAAAGAACACTGAAGCTTTCTTT. It specifies CASSIRQGRKNTEAFF. The chain has TRBV19 and TRBJ1-1; tentatively, D is TRBD1 (6 bases). Germline values: CDR1 LNHDA, CDR2 SQIVND (reference sequence). V lost 2 bases and J 1 base, leaving 14 bases between the germline ends. The CDR3 runs 16 residues.

For the CDR3, the DNA is TGTGCCAGCAGCTTGGTAACAGGGAGCACAGATACGCAGTATTTT. Amino acid sequence: CASSLVTGSTDTQYF. This chain links TRBV7-2 with TRBJ2-3; possible D gene TRBD1, 6 bases. The CDR3 spans 15 residues. Trimming took 3 bases from V and 0 from J, leaving 10 bases between them. CDR1 SGHTA and CDR2 FQGNSA come from the germline V gene.

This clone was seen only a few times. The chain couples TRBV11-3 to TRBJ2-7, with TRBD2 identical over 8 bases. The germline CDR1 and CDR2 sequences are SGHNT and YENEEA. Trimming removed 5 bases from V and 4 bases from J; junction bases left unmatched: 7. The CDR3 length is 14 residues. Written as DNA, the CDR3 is TGTGCCAGCAGCCTTCGGGGGGGATGGTACGAGCAGTACTTC. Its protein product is CASSLRGGWYEQYF.

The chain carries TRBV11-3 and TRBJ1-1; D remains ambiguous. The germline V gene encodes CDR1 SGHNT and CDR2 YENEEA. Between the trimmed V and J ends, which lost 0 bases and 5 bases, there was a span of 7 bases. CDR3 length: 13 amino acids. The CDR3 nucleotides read TGTGCCAGCAGCTTAGATACGAGTACTGAAGCTTTCTTT. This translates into CASSLDTSTEAFF.

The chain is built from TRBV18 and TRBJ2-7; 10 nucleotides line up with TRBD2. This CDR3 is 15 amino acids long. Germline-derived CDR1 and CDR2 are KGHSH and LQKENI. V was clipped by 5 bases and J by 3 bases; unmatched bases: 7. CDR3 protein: CASSVRASGSYEQYF. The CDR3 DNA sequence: TGTGCCAGCTCAGTCAGGGCTAGCGGGAGCTACGAGCAGTACTTC.

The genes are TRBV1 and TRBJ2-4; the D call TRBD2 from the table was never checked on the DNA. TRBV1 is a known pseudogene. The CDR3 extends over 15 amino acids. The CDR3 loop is CTSSQSGLAKNIQYF. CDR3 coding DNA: TGCACCAGCAGCCAAAGCGGACTAGCCAAAAACATTCAGTACTTC.

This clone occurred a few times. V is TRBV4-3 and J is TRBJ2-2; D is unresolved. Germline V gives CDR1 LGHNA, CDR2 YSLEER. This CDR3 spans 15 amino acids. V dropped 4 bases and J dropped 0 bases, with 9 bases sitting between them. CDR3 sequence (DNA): TGCGCCAGCAGCCGGCGGTCCCCGAACACCGGGGAGCTGTTTTTT. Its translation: CASSRRSPNTGELFF.

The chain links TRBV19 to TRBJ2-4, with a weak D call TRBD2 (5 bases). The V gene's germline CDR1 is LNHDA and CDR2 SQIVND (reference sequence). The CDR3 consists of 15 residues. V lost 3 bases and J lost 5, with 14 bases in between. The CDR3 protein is CASSINGVSQNIQYF. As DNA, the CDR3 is TGTGCCAGTAGTATTAACGGGGTATCTCAAAACATTCAGTACTTC.

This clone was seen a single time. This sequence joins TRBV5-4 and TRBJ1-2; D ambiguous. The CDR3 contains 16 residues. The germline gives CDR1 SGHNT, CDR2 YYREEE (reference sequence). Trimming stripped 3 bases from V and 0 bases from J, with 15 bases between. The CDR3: CASSSAQSSANYGYTF. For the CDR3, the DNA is TGTGCCAGCAGCTCCGCTCAAAGTTCAGCTAACTATGGCTACACCTTC. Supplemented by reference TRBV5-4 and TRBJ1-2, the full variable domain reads ETGVTQSPTHLIKTRGQQVTLRCSSQSGHNTVSWYQQALGQGPQFIFQYYREEENGRGNFPPRFSGLQFPNYSSELNVNALELDDSALYLCASSSAQSSANYGYTFGSGTRLTVV.

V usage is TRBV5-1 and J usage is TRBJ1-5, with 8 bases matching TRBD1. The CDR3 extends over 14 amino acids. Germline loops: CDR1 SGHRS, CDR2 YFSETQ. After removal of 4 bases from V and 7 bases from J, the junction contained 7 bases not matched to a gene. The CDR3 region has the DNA TGCGCCAGCAGCACCGGACAGGGTGGGCAGCCCCAGCATTTT. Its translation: CASSTGQGGQPQHF.

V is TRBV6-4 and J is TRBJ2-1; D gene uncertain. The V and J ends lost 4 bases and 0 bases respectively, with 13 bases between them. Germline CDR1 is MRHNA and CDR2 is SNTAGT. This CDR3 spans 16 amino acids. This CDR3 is CASSATAASSYNEQFF. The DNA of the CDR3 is TGTGCCAGCAGTGCGACTGCCGCCTCCTCCTACAATGAGCAGTTCTTC.

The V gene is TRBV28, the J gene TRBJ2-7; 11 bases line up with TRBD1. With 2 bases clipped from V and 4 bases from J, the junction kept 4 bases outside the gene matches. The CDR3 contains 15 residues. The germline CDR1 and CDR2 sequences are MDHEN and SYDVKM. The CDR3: CASSLQGTGGYEQYF. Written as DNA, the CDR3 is TGTGCCAGCAGTTTACAAGGGACAGGGGGGTACGAGCAGTACTTC. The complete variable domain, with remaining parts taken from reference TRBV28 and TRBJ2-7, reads DVKVTQSSRYLVKRTGEKVFLECVQDMDHENMFWYRQDPGLGLRLIYFSYDVKMKEKGDIPEGYSVSREKKERFSLILESASTNQTSMYLCASSLQGTGGYEQYFGPGTRLTVT.

CDR3 coding DNA: TGTGCCAGCAGCGCGCGACAGACTGACACCGGGGAGCTGTTTTTT. Its protein is CASSARQTDTGELFF. The V gene is TRBV9, the J gene TRBJ2-2, with D possibly matching TRBD1 (5 bases). The CDR3 has 15 amino acids. CDR1 is SGDLS, CDR2 YYNGEE, per germline. V lost 3 bases, J lost 3 bases, and 12 bases lay in between.

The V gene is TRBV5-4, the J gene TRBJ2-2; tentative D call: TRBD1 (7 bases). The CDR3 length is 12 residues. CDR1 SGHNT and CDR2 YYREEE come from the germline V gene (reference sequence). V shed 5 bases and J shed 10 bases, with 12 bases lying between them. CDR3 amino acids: CASRRGREELFF. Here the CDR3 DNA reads TGTGCCAGCAGAAGGGGGCGGGAGGAGCTGTTTTTT.

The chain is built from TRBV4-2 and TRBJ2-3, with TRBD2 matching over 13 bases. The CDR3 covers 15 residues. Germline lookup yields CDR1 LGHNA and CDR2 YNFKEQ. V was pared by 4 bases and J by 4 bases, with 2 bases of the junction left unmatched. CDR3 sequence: CASSPGLAGPDTQYF. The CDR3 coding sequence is TGTGCCAGCAGCCCGGGACTAGCGGGACCAGATACGCAGTATTTT.

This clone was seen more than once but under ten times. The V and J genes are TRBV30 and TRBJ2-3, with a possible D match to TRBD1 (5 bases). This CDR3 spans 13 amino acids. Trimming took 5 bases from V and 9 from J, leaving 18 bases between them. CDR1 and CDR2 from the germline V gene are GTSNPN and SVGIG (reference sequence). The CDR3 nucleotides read TGTGCCTGGGGAATCGGGCCTCAGGGCACGCAGTATTTT. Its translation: CAWGIGPQGTQYF. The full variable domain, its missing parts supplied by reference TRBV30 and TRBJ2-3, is SQTIHQWPATLVQPVGSPLSLECTVEGTSNPNLYWYRQAAGRGLQLLFYSVGIGQISSEVPQNLSASRPQDRQFILSSKKLLLSDSGFYLCAWGIGPQGTQYFGPGTRLTVL.